Following are 30 T cell receptor beta chains from one sample sequenced in a study of a mutant IDH1 vaccine in newly diagnosed glioma. Indicated time point: baseline, week 1 (first vaccination visit). Treatment in this sample: pre-vaccination baseline after standard-of-care therapy. Sequencing was performed with immunoSEQ multiplex PCR; in TCRdb, only in-frame clones are kept and a portion is missing. The sample has tens of thousands of clones, approximately 83% seen once. Sequencing was performed on PBMCs, taken from a glioma patient treated with radiotherapy, temozolomide or both. The receptors derive from a woman between 50 and 59 years old with glioma.

V and J are TRBV4-1 and TRBJ1-3; D gene unclear. V lost 0 bases and J lost 3, with 12 bases in between. CDR1 and CDR2 (germline): MGHRA, YSYEKL. The CDR3 is 16 amino acids. The CDR3 DNA sequence: TGCGCCAGCAGCCAAGATAGGACCGATCTTGGAAACACCATATATTTT. It yields the protein CASSQDRTDLGNTIYF.

This chain connects TRBV11-2 to TRBJ2-3; 8 bases fit TRBD2. The junction had 6 bases not matched to a gene; V was cut back by 1 base and J by 3 bases. The CDR3 runs 16 residues. In germline, CDR1 is SGHAT, CDR2 FQNNGV. The CDR3 protein is CASSLGGGQITDTQYF. The DNA for the CDR3 is TGTGCCAGCAGCTTAGGCGGGGGGCAAATTACAGATACGCAGTATTTT. Full variable domain (remainder filled in from reference TRBV11-2 and TRBJ2-3): EAGVAQSPRYKIIEKRQSVAFWCNPISGHATLYWYQQILGQGPKLLIQFQNNGVVDDSQLPKDRFSAERLKGVDSTLKIQPAKLEDSAVYLCASSLGGGQITDTQYFGPGTRLTVL.

This clone was seen a single time. The chain combines TRBV7-2 with TRBJ1-5; possible D gene TRBD1, 6 bases. Germline values: CDR1 SGHTA, CDR2 FQGNSA. The CDR3 contains 14 residues. V dropped 5 bases and J dropped 4 bases, with 12 bases sitting between them. The CDR3 DNA follows: TGTGCCAGCAGCCCCGGACAGCTTAATCAGCCCCAGCATTTT. Amino acid sequence: CASSPGQLNQPQHF.

The chain combines TRBV11-3 with TRBJ1-3; the match to TRBD1 covers 11 bases. Germline CDR1 is SGHNT and CDR2 is YENEEA. This CDR3 is 15 amino acids long. The junction had 3 bases not matched to a gene; V was cut back by 4 bases and J by 4 bases. Here the CDR3 reads CASSWGQGEGNTIYF. The CDR3 nucleotides read TGTGCCAGCAGCTGGGGACAGGGGGAAGGAAACACCATATATTTT.

V gene TRBV7-9 combines with J gene TRBJ2-3, with D tentatively TRBD1 (6 bases). V was cut by 6 bases and J by 6 bases, with 10 bases left in between. Germline V lookup: CDR1 SEHNR, CDR2 FQNEAQ (reference sequence). The CDR3 runs 12 residues. The CDR3 loop is CASRGQGDTQYF. DNA for the CDR3: TGTGCCAGCAGGGGGCAGGGGGATACGCAGTATTTT.

This rearrangement joins TRBV9 to TRBJ2-7; 10 bases agree with TRBD1. Germline values: CDR1 SGDLS, CDR2 YYNGEE. The CDR3 totals 16 residues. Losses at the gene ends were 0 bases for V and 2 bases for J; bases not matched to a gene: 5. CDR3 amino acids: CASSVEGTGATYEQYF. CDR3 coding DNA: TGTGCCAGCAGCGTAGAGGGGACAGGGGCAACCTACGAGCAGTACTTC.

This sequence joins TRBV6-1 and TRBJ2-1; a possible D gene is TRBD2 (5 bases). The CDR3 is made up of 13 amino acids. The germline V gene has CDR1 MNHNS and CDR2 SASEGT. Trimming removed 0 bases from V and 10 bases from J, with 10 bases in between. CDR3 protein: CASSEAGPGEQFF. The CDR3 bases are TGTGCCAGCAGTGAAGCCGGTCCGGGGGAGCAGTTCTTC.

The chain carries TRBV7-9 and TRBJ2-2; 9 positions match TRBD1. Germline V gene lookup returns CDR1 SEHNR and CDR2 FQNEAQ (reference sequence). V dropped 8 bases and J dropped 4; count of bases not matched to a gene: 11. The length of the CDR3 is 16 residues. The CDR3 DNA sequence: TGTGCCAGCCACCCCGCGGGACAGGGTGCCACCGGGGAGCTGTTTTTT. It translates to CASHPAGQGATGELFF. Using reference TRBV7-9 and TRBJ2-2 for the parts outside the CDR3, the full variable domain is DTGVSQNPRHKITKRGQNVTFRCDPISEHNRLYWYRQTLGQGPEFLTYFQNEAQLEKSRLLSDRFSAERPKGSFSTLEIQRTEQGDSAMYLCASHPAGQGATGELFFGEGSRLTVL.

The chain employs TRBV29-1 and TRBJ2-2, with D possibly matching TRBD1 (6 bases). Germline V gene lookup returns CDR1 SQVTM and CDR2 ANQGSEA. Trimming stripped 4 bases from V and 5 bases from J, with 14 bases between. This CDR3 has 14 residues. The CDR3 protein is CSVGRGEITGELFF. The CDR3 DNA reads as TGCAGCGTTGGCAGGGGCGAGATTACCGGGGAGCTGTTTTTT.

This chain joins TRBV7-2 and TRBJ1-5, with unresolved D. Trimming cost V 2 bases and J 0 bases, with 8 bases left between them. The CDR3 runs to 15 residues. Per the germline V gene, CDR1 is SGHTA and CDR2 is FQGNSA. The CDR3 DNA reads TGTGCCAGCAGCTTAATGGCAGGTAGCAATCAGCCCCAGCATTTT. It is translated as CASSLMAGSNQPQHF.

This chain joins TRBV2 and TRBJ2-6; D is perhaps TRBD1 (6 bases). The germline CDR1 and CDR2 sequences are SNHLY and FYNNEI. CDR3 size: 16 residues. Between the trimmed V and J ends, which lost 5 bases and 2 bases, there was a span of 13 bases. CDR3 coding DNA: TGTGCCAGCAGTAGTAGGACAGCTGCTGGGGCCAACGTCCTGACTTTC. The encoded protein is CASSSRTAAGANVLTF.

This sequence joins TRBV7-6 and TRBJ2-5; 10 nucleotides agree with TRBD2. CDR3 size: 17 residues. V lost 1 base to trimming and J lost 1 base; unmatched junction nucleotides: 6. Germline V gives CDR1 SGHVS, CDR2 FNYEAQ. CDR3 region: CASSLVVASGGQETQYF. The CDR3 DNA is TGTGCCAGCAGCTTAGTTGTGGCTAGCGGGGGCCAAGAGACCCAGTACTTC.

This clone showed up just a few times. The chain carries TRBV11-2 and TRBJ1-2; D unresolved. The V and J ends lost 0 bases and 4 bases respectively, with 3 bases between them. Germline assignment: CDR1 SGHAT and CDR2 FQNNGV. The CDR3 has 12 amino acids. The CDR3 DNA reads as TGTGCCAGCAGCTTAGAGGGCTATGGCTACACCTTC. The encoded protein is CASSLEGYGYTF.

The rearrangement joins TRBV19 to TRBJ1-1; D ambiguous. Germline V gene lookup returns CDR1 LNHDA and CDR2 SQIVND (reference sequence). The CDR3 consists of 15 residues. The germline V and J ends were trimmed by 1 base and 7 bases, with 16 bases remaining between them. The CDR3 is CASSIAYFSGNEAFF. The CDR3 region has the DNA TGTGCCAGTAGTATAGCTTATTTTTCGGGGAATGAAGCTTTCTTT.

The rearrangement uses TRBV5-1 and TRBJ2-7; D remains unclear. CDR3 length: 13 amino acids. CDR1 and CDR2 (germline): SGHRS, YFSETQ. Trimming took off 0 bases at V and 2 bases at J, with 6 bases between the two ends. The CDR3 reads CASSLDRAYEQYF. The DNA of the CDR3 is TGCGCCAGCAGCTTGGACAGAGCCTACGAGCAGTACTTC.

This chain joins TRBV4-2 and TRBJ2-7; TRBD2 matches 13 bases. After removal of 1 base from V and 4 bases from J, the junction contained 10 bases not matched to a gene. The germline CDR1 and CDR2 sequences are LGHNA and YNFKEQ. This CDR3 has 18 amino acids. The CDR3 spells CASSQGTSGGPGDYEQYF. The DNA for the CDR3 is TGTGCCAGCAGCCAAGGGACTAGCGGGGGCCCCGGGGATTACGAGCAGTACTTC.

The gene calls are TRBV15 and TRBJ2-5; 10 bases are shared with TRBD1. Trimming cost V 5 bases and J 5 bases; bases outside gene matches: 11. Germline lookup yields CDR1 LNHNV and CDR2 YYDKDF (reference sequence). This CDR3 has 16 amino acids. CDR3 DNA sequence: TGTGCCACCAGCTTTAGACAGGGGGCAAGAGGGGAGACCCAGTACTTC. This gives the protein CATSFRQGARGETQYF.

The chain links TRBV25-1 to TRBJ2-7, with TRBD1 matching over 11 bases. Germline trimming cut 4 bases from V and 2 bases from J; bases unmatched to any gene: 1. Per the germline V gene, CDR1 is MGHDK and CDR2 is SYGVNS. The CDR3 loop spans 14 amino acids. The CDR3 nucleotides read TGTGCCAGCAGTGGGGACAGGGGGACCTACGAGCAGTACTTC. It codes for CASSGDRGTYEQYF.

This clone has more than one count but fewer than ten. V usage is TRBV7-6 and J usage is TRBJ1-1, with D unclear. V gave up 3 bases and J gave up 6 bases, with 5 bases separating them. This CDR3 contains 11 residues. Germline V gene data show CDR1 as SGHVS and CDR2 as FNYEAQ. CDR3 in amino acids: CASSFDSEAFF. The CDR3 DNA follows: TGTGCCAGCAGCTTTGATTCTGAAGCTTTCTTT.

J is TRBJ2-3 and V is TRBV29-1, with 9 bases matching TRBD2. CDR1 and CDR2 from the germline V gene are SQVTM and ANQGSEA. This CDR3 comprises 15 residues. J was trimmed by 1 base and V by 3 bases; bases with no gene match: 5. The CDR3 here is CSVDWLAGRTDTQYF. In DNA, the CDR3 is TGCAGCGTTGATTGGCTAGCGGGGCGCACAGATACGCAGTATTTT.

The rearrangement uses TRBV9 and TRBJ2-3; 8 bases are shared with TRBD2. CDR1 and CDR2 from the germline V gene are SGDLS and YYNGEE. With 3 bases clipped from V and 2 bases from J, the junction kept 8 bases outside the gene matches. The length of the CDR3 is 16 residues. The CDR3 sequence is CASSGPPAGATDTQYF. DNA of the CDR3: TGTGCCAGCAGCGGACCCCCAGCGGGGGCCACAGATACGCAGTATTTT.

J is TRBJ1-3 and V is TRBV6-1; no definite D call. The V gene's germline CDR1 is MNHNS and CDR2 SASEGT. V shed 2 bases and J shed 7 bases, with 12 bases lying between them. CDR3 size: 14 residues. The CDR3 DNA reads as TGTGCCAGCAGTGAATCCGCGGATAGGAACACCATATATTTT. Its translation is CASSESADRNTIYF.

V usage is TRBV5-1 and J usage is TRBJ2-7; no reliable D call. V shed 3 bases and J shed 0 bases, with 16 bases lying between them. CDR3 size: 16 residues. The germline V gene has CDR1 SGHRS and CDR2 YFSETQ. The CDR3 DNA reads as TGCGCCAGCAGCTGGGGTGGAAGAGAAGTCTCCTACGAGCAGTACTTC. Translating it yields CASSWGGREVSYEQYF.

The chain combines TRBV7-6 with TRBJ1-5; TRBD1 matches 9 bases. The CDR3 is 15 residues long. Per the germline V gene, CDR1 is SGHVS and CDR2 is FNYEAQ. J gave up 5 bases and V 1 base, and 3 bases lay outside the gene matches. The CDR3 sequence is CASSLEQGAYQPQHF. CDR3 DNA: TGTGCCAGCAGCTTAGAACAGGGGGCCTATCAGCCCCAGCATTTT.

This chain connects TRBV14 to TRBJ2-7, with 7 bases lining up with TRBD1. The J segment lost 2 bases and the V segment lost 3 bases, leaving 1 base of the junction unmatched. The CDR3 totals 13 residues. From germline, CDR1 is SGHDN and CDR2 FVKESK. The CDR3 DNA reads as TGTGCCAGCAGCCAGACAGGGCCCTACGAGCAGTACTTC. Its translation is CASSQTGPYEQYF.

Remarks on this clone: The junction differs from germline at one of its ends, possibly a read error. The chain joins TRBV5-1 to TRBJ2-5; D is perhaps TRBD1 (6 bases). The CDR3 has 13 amino acids. Germline lookup yields CDR1 SGHRS and CDR2 YFSETQ. The CDR3: CASRLTGQEAQYF. CDR3 nucleotides: TGCGCCAGCAGATTGACAGGCCAAGAGGCCCAGTACTTC.

The chain links TRBV5-6 to TRBJ1-2; TRBD1 aligns across 10 bases. CDR3 size: 15 residues. J lost 2 bases, V lost 0 bases, and 1 base had no gene match. Looked up from germline, CDR1 is SGHDT and CDR2 is YYEEEE. For the CDR3, the DNA is TGTGCCAGCAGCTTGGCGACAGGGGGCAACTATGGCTACACCTTC. It is translated as CASSLATGGNYGYTF.

V usage is TRBV20-1 and J usage is TRBJ2-7; TRBD1 agrees at 8 bases. Germline loops: CDR1 DFQATT, CDR2 SNEGSKA (reference sequence). Trimming at V came to 6 bases and at J to 5 bases, leaving 3 bases not matched to a gene. The CDR3 contains 11 residues. CDR3 region: CSAGQGHEQYF. The CDR3 nucleotides are TGCAGTGCAGGACAGGGCCACGAGCAGTACTTC.

V is TRBV6-1 and J is TRBJ2-3, with 7 bases identical to TRBD2. The CDR3 runs to 13 residues. CDR1 MNHNS and CDR2 SASEGT come from the germline V gene. The junction had 4 bases not matched to a gene; V was cut back by 9 bases and J by 1 base. The CDR3: CASRGEGTDTQYF. The DNA for the CDR3 is TGTGCCAGTCGGGGGGAAGGCACAGATACGCAGTATTTT.

The chain employs TRBV5-4 and TRBJ2-7; D possibly matches TRBD1 or TRBD2 (6 bases each). This CDR3 region has 15 residues. V shed 2 bases and J shed 2 bases, with 14 bases lying between them. The germline gives CDR1 SGHNT, CDR2 YYREEE (reference sequence). CDR3 protein: CASSFYTGATYEQYF. The CDR3 DNA reads as TGTGCCAGCAGCTTTTATACGGGGGCGACCTACGAGCAGTACTTC.